The TCR beta chain described here comes from a study of human T cells and chemical hapten exposure. Study in general: Patch tests containing 0.01% DPC, applied to the upper back, were read at 6 days. Yields of TCR per sample differed, chiefly owing to small differences in pooled library volume.

As for time point: pre-sensitization, week 0. Regarding treatment: therapeutic diphenylcyclopropenone sensitization with weekly scalp DPC. Prior to application of each patch test, blood was drawn. V lost 5 bases to trimming and J lost 0 bases, with 12 bases between them. There are 15 residues in the CDR3. Germline lookup yields CDR1 SGHTA and CDR2 FQGNSA. This clonotype was recorded many times. Its antigen is unidentified. General study results and limits: TCRs at high frequency, those above 1 in 1000, did not change with DPC sensitization.

Each CDR3 protein gets one entry after TCRdb re-called the RACE reads with MiXCR. The table shows under 300,000 distinct CDR3 sequences, with more than 6.5% occurring only once. The chain uses TRBV7-2 and TRBJ2-3; D call uncertain. The clonotype originates from a woman in her thirties or forties with alopecia areata. Some clones in this sample may be carry-over from other donors' samples. Sequenced here: whole blood, sampled in connection with sensitization to the hapten diphenylcyclopropenone (DPC). The chain's CDR3 is CASSPITDSTDTQYF. Here the CDR3 DNA reads TGTGCCAGCAGCCCCATCACGGATAGCACAGATACGCAGTATTTT.